This T cell receptor beta chain was recorded in a study of tumor-infiltrating lymphocytes in primary liver carcinoma. Total RNA and DNA came together from approximately 20-30 mg of bulk tissue without cell sorting. About this clonotype: A much more abundant neighbour one base away suggests this may be a read error.

A constant-region primer served to make TCR beta cDNA from approximately 490 ng total RNA. Each TCR beta library was derived from three nested multiplex PCR rounds that employed slightly modified ARM-PCR. Each of the first two PCR rounds ran roughly 10 cycles with TRBV1-TRBV30 forward and C-beta reverse primers. TCRdb itself ran the multiplex PCR reads through MiXCR, one entry per CDR3 protein. The sample lists just under 95,000 distinct CDR3 sequences, 55% to 75% seen once, with more than 25% in the top ten. Trimming stripped 4 bases from V and 4 bases from J, with 17 bases between. This CDR3 is 15 amino acids long. The germline CDR1 and CDR2 sequences are SGHRS and YFSETQ.

Sequences were obtained from tumor-adjacent normal liver tissue. This receptor was identified in a man aged 35 to 55 with primary liver carcinoma and hepatitis B virus infection. V and J are TRBV5-1 and TRBJ2-5; D is possibly TRBD1 or TRBD2 (6 bases each). CDR3 amino acids: CASSLEGGEGETQYF. The CDR3 DNA reads as TGCGCCAGCAGCCTGGAGGGGGGCGAGGGAGAGACCCAGTACTTC.